The entry below describes one TCR beta chain. Antigen unknown. The germline V gene encodes CDR1 MDHEN and CDR2 SYDVKM. This CDR3 has 12 residues. With 1 base removed from V and 5 bases from J, the gap between germline ends came to 5 bases. Assay execution took place at the deep level. In the study's own analysis: Quality scores were absent from the junction-only immunoSEQ sequences, so filtering differed. Here immunoSEQ multiplex PCR was the method, and the copy in TCRdb shows in-frame clones only, minus some. V, J and clone size were drawn from that table, and D and trimming were deduced from the DNA. The data hold under 1,100,000 clones, with about 77% observed a single time. The data stem from a study of shared clonotypes between healthy human individuals. Whole-study findings and limits: Generation probabilities were higher for clonotypes shared across all four sorted-subset donors than for unshared ones. An expected dependence of interdonor clonotype sharing on sequencing depth was noted.

The chain is built from TRBV28 and TRBJ2-5, with D unclear. The material sequenced was memory CD4+ T cells sorted from blood. Subset specified: CD45RA-negative fraction. This clonotype was obtained from a man aged 18 to 35 in good health. DNA of the CDR3: TGTGCCAGCAGTTTATACCGGGAGACCCAGTACTTC. It translates to CASSLYRETQYF.